This entry lists 31 T cell receptor beta chains sequenced from one sample in a study of blood T cell repertoires in COVID-19. Sequenced by immunoSEQ multiplex PCR; TCRdb stores in-frame clones only, minus some. The data hold about 160,000 clones, with roughly 88% observed a single time. The sequenced sample consisted of peripheral blood. All receptors derive from a woman aged 55-75 years with acute or convalescent COVID-19.

The chain recombines TRBV14 with TRBJ2-5, with unresolved D. The CDR3 has 17 amino acids. The germline V gene encodes CDR1 SGHDN and CDR2 FVKESK. V was shortened by 1 base and J by 1 base, with 16 bases between the two germline ends. CDR3 residues: CASSQAPPQALQETQYF. The CDR3 DNA reads as TGTGCCAGCAGCCAAGCGCCCCCTCAGGCTCTCCAAGAGACCCAGTACTTC.

V and J are TRBV24-1 and TRBJ1-2, with TRBD1 identical over 8 bases. Germline V gene data show CDR1 as KGHDR and CDR2 as SFDVKD. This CDR3 is 15 amino acids long. The ends lost 3 bases at V and 3 bases at J; junction bases unmatched: 5. The chain's CDR3 is CATSDPQGDDYGYTF. In nucleotides, the CDR3 is TGTGCCACCAGTGATCCACAGGGGGATGACTATGGCTACACCTTC.

DNA of the CDR3: TGTGCCAGCAGCCTCGGGGGAGACACTGGCGTAAATGGCTACACCTTC. Translating it yields CASSLGGDTGVNGYTF. The V gene is TRBV7-8, the J gene TRBJ1-2, with a possible D match to TRBD1 (5 bases). Per the germline V gene, CDR1 is SGHVS and CDR2 is FQNEAQ. Trimming took 5 bases from V and 6 from J, leaving 22 bases between them. The CDR3 sequence is 16 residues long. The entire variable domain, with the rest obtained from reference TRBV7-8 and TRBJ1-2, is as follows: GAGVSQSPRYKVAKRGQDVALRCDPISGHVSLFWYQQALGQGPEFLTYFQNEAQLDKSGLPSDRFFAERPEGSVSTLKIQRTQQEDSAVYLCASSLGGDTGVNGYTFGSGTRLTVV.

The chain combines TRBV27 with TRBJ1-2, with 10 bases aligning to TRBD1. CDR1 is MNHEY and CDR2 is SMNVEV in the germline V gene (reference sequence). CDR3 length: 15 amino acids. V shed 5 bases, J shed 5 bases, and the junction held 8 bases outside the gene matches. The CDR3 nucleotides read TGTGCCAGCAGTCCCCGACAGGGGGCAGTGTATGGCTACACCTTC. This sequence encodes CASSPRQGAVYGYTF.

V usage is TRBV19 and J usage is TRBJ1-1; 7 bases are a match to TRBD1. The CDR3 is made up of 13 amino acids. V was clipped by 10 bases and J by 5 bases; unmatched bases: 10. The germline gives CDR1 LNHDA, CDR2 SQIVND (reference sequence). The CDR3 reads CATTTGMGTEAFF. The CDR3 DNA reads as TGTGCCACCACGACAGGGATGGGTACTGAAGCTTTCTTT. The full variable domain, completed using reference TRBV19 and TRBJ1-1, is DGGITQSPKYLFRKEGQNVTLSCEQNLNHDAMYWYRQDPGQGLRLIYYSQIVNDFQKGDIAEGYSVSREKKESFPLTVTSAQKNPTAFYLCATTTGMGTEAFFGQGTRLTVV.

The chain recombines TRBV19 with TRBJ2-1; 9 bases agree with TRBD2. CDR3 length equals 14 residues. J was trimmed by 9 bases and V by 5 bases; bases with no gene match: 8. CDR1 and CDR2 from the germline V gene are LNHDA and SQIVND (reference sequence). DNA for the CDR3: TGTGCCAGTAGTGAGGCGGGGGGGCCCGGTGAGCAGTTCTTC. Amino acid sequence: CASSEAGGPGEQFF.

This chain uses TRBV27 with TRBJ2-1, with 11 bases matching TRBD2. Germline CDR1 MNHEY, CDR2 SMNVEV (reference sequence). The CDR3 length is 15 residues. The V gene end was trimmed by 5 bases and the J gene end by 7 bases; junction bases not matched to a gene: 7. CDR3 residues: CASSPLAGGPNEQFF. CDR3 DNA: TGTGCCAGCAGTCCTTTAGCGGGGGGGCCGAATGAGCAGTTCTTC.

The J gene is TRBJ2-6, the V gene TRBV4-2, with a weak D call TRBD2 (6 bases). Trimming pared 3 bases from V and 0 bases from J, leaving 15 bases between. This CDR3 is 18 amino acids long. Germline loops: CDR1 LGHNA, CDR2 YNFKEQ. CDR3 DNA sequence: TGTGCCAGCAGCCAGGGGGACTTGGGGTACTCTGGGGCCAACGTCCTGACTTTC. Residues: CASSQGDLGYSGANVLTF.

This clone was recorded once. This rearrangement joins TRBV10-3 to TRBJ2-7, with TRBD1 identical over 9 bases. Germline CDR1 is ENHRY and CDR2 is SYGVKD. The CDR3 is made up of 13 amino acids. Trimming took 6 bases from V and 4 from J; bases not matched to a gene: 4. The CDR3 protein is CAISNGQGYEQYF. CDR3 coding DNA: TGTGCCATCAGCAACGGACAGGGGTACGAGCAGTACTTC.

This rearrangement joins TRBV7-9 to TRBJ2-7; no clear D. V was cut by 4 bases and J by 2 bases, with 6 bases left in between. The germline V gene encodes CDR1 SEHNR and CDR2 FQNEAQ (reference sequence). CDR3 length: 12 amino acids. The CDR3 sequence: CASSSNPYEQYF. The DNA for the CDR3 is TGTGCCAGCAGCTCAAATCCCTACGAGCAGTACTTC. The full variable domain, completed using reference TRBV7-9 and TRBJ2-7, is DTGVSQNPRHKITKRGQNVTFRCDPISEHNRLYWYRQTLGQGPEFLTYFQNEAQLEKSRLLSDRFSAERPKGSFSTLEIQRTEQGDSAMYLCASSSNPYEQYFGPGTRLTVT.

This rearrangement joins TRBV6-2 or TRBV6-3 to TRBJ2-7, with a tentative D call TRBD1 (5 bases). The CDR3 is 14 amino acids. V lost 6 bases and J lost 0, with 12 bases in between. Germline V gene lookup returns CDR1 MNHEY and CDR2 SVGEGT. CDR3 loop: CASSPDSNSYEQYF. The CDR3 bases are TGTGCCAGCAGCCCCGACAGTAACTCCTACGAGCAGTACTTC.

The chain combines TRBV5-4 with TRBJ2-1; perhaps TRBD2 as D (6 bases). This CDR3 is built from 15 residues. The germline gives CDR1 SGHNT, CDR2 YYREEE (reference sequence). Trimming cost V 3 bases and J 2 bases, with 12 bases left between them. CDR3 nucleotides: TGTGCCAGCAGCTCTCTGGCGGGGCCCTACAATGAGCAGTTCTTC. It yields the protein CASSSLAGPYNEQFF.

V gene TRBV9 combines with J gene TRBJ2-7, with a possible D match to TRBD1 (6 bases). Germline values: CDR1 SGDLS, CDR2 YYNGEE. The ends were cut back, 5 bases at V and 1 base at J, with 13 bases in the middle. The CDR3 is 14 amino acids. DNA for the CDR3: TGTGCCAGCAGTTCAGGGGAAAGGTCCTACGAGCAGTACTTC. Its translation is CASSSGERSYEQYF.

The chain combines TRBV6-5 with TRBJ1-2; 9 nucleotides match TRBD1. This CDR3 has 14 amino acids. The germline CDR1 and CDR2 sequences are MNHEY and SVGAGI. V dropped 6 bases and J dropped 6; count of bases not matched to a gene: 8. The chain's CDR3 is CASRLITGGNGYTF. CDR3 in DNA: TGTGCCAGCAGGCTTATAACAGGGGGCAATGGCTACACCTTC.

The rearrangement uses TRBV19 and TRBJ2-7, with 7 bases aligning to TRBD1. Looked up from germline, CDR1 is LNHDA and CDR2 is SQIVND (reference sequence). The CDR3 totals 14 residues. The V and J ends lost 3 bases and 4 bases, in that order; junction bases with no gene match: 6. Here the CDR3 DNA reads TGTGCCAGTAGTATTGGGACAGCGACTTACGAGCAGTACTTC. Its protein is CASSIGTATYEQYF.

This clone was recorded once. The rearrangement joins TRBV5-6 to TRBJ1-1, with D possibly matching TRBD1 (5 bases). Trimming took 1 base from V and 8 from J, leaving 9 bases between them. The germline gives CDR1 SGHDT, CDR2 YYEEEE. The CDR3 contains 12 residues. The CDR3 region is CASSLQGREAFF. The CDR3 DNA is TGTGCCAGCAGCTTGCAGGGCAGAGAAGCTTTCTTT.

J is TRBJ2-7 and V is TRBV7-8; TRBD2 matches at 7 bases. The CDR3 covers 18 residues. V lost 6 bases and J lost 3; bases outside the gene matches: 20. The germline gives CDR1 SGHVS, CDR2 FQNEAQ. CDR3 DNA sequence: TGTGCCAGCAGTTATGCTCCCGGGACTACCCGTCTCCTCTACGAGCAGTACTTC. Translation gives CASSYAPGTTRLLYEQYF.

This clone was picked up one time. Other DNA sequences in the sample encode the same CDR3. CDR3 coding DNA: TGCAGCGCGGGGGGCTCCAATCAGCCCCAGCATTTT. Translation gives CSAGGSNQPQHF. This rearrangement joins TRBV29-1 to TRBJ1-5, with D tentatively TRBD1 (6 bases). Germline V gives CDR1 SQVTM, CDR2 ANQGSEA. Trimming took 7 bases from V and 3 from J, leaving 10 bases between them. The CDR3 has 12 amino acids.

CDR3 nucleotides: TGTGCCAGCAGCTCTAGTCCGGGACAGAACACCGGGGAGCTGTTTTTT. This translates into CASSSSPGQNTGELFF. The J gene is TRBJ2-2, the V gene TRBV7-6, with a possible D match to TRBD1 (6 bases). The length of the CDR3 is 16 residues. V lost 4 bases to trimming and J lost 1 base, with 13 bases between them. Germline CDR1 is SGHVS and CDR2 is FNYEAQ.

A note on this clone: Other DNA sequences in this sample translate to the same CDR3. The J gene is TRBJ1-2, the V gene TRBV7-9; D is possibly TRBD1 (6 bases). Trimming stripped 3 bases from V and 0 bases from J, with 8 bases between. Looked up from germline, CDR1 is SEHNR and CDR2 is FQNEAQ (reference sequence). The CDR3 covers 14 residues. CDR3 protein: CASSLTGSNYGYTF. CDR3 DNA sequence: TGTGCCAGCAGCTTGACAGGCTCTAACTATGGCTACACCTTC.

In DNA, the CDR3 is TGTGCCATCAGTGCGTCGGTGCGGACAGGGGGAGGAGATACGCAGTATTTT. Its translation is CAISASVRTGGGDTQYF. The rearrangement joins TRBV10-3 to TRBJ2-3, with 10 positions matching TRBD1. The CDR3 contains 17 residues. Trimming removed 4 bases from V and 5 bases from J; junction bases left unmatched: 12. CDR1 is ENHRY, CDR2 SYGVKD, per germline.

V is TRBV7-2 and J is TRBJ2-3; TRBD1 matches at 12 bases. Trimming removed 6 bases from V and 2 bases from J; junction bases left unmatched: 6. CDR3 length: 16 amino acids. Germline values: CDR1 SGHTA, CDR2 FQGNSA. CDR3 in amino acids: CASRGGQGAHTDTQYF. The CDR3 bases are TGTGCCAGCAGGGGGGGACAGGGGGCCCACACAGATACGCAGTATTTT.

The chain employs TRBV6-6 and TRBJ2-1; TRBD1 might be the D (5 bases). The CDR3 spans 15 residues. V lost 0 bases to trimming and J lost 3 bases, with 9 bases between them. CDR1 is MNHNY and CDR2 is SVGAGI in the germline V gene (reference sequence). The CDR3 nucleotides read TGTGCCAGCAGTTACTCTCTGCAGGGCTACAATGAGCAGTTCTTC. It is translated as CASSYSLQGYNEQFF.

The V call is TRBV19, the J call TRBJ2-1, with TRBD1 identical over 7 bases. Germline V gene data show CDR1 as LNHDA and CDR2 as SQIVND (reference sequence). This CDR3 is 13 amino acids long. The trim removed 10 bases at V and 6 bases at J, leaving 9 bases unmatched. CDR3 sequence reads: CATSTGSSNEQFF. The DNA of the CDR3 is TGTGCCACCTCGACAGGGAGTTCCAATGAGCAGTTCTTC.

Written as DNA, the CDR3 is TGTGCCAGCAGTGCACCGGACAGGGGAGGCGGCTACACCTTC. Translating gives CASSAPDRGGGYTF. The chain couples TRBV28 to TRBJ1-2; 9 nucleotides match TRBD1. The CDR3 is 14 residues long. Unmatched junction bases numbered 9, after V lost 5 bases and J lost 8 bases. Germline CDR1 and CDR2: MDHEN and SYDVKM.

This sequence joins TRBV5-4 and TRBJ2-7; 8 nucleotides match TRBD1. V gave up 4 bases and J gave up 3 bases; unmatched junction bases: 6. This CDR3 spans 14 amino acids. Looked up from germline, CDR1 is SGHNT and CDR2 is YYREEE (reference sequence). CDR3 nucleotide sequence: TGTGCCAGCAGCGAGGGACAGGAGATCTACGAGCAGTACTTC. Translating it yields CASSEGQEIYEQYF.

This clone came up once. The V call is TRBV6-5, the J call TRBJ2-7; 7 positions match TRBD1. The CDR3 is made up of 14 amino acids. V was pared by 6 bases and J by 3 bases, with 8 bases of the junction left unmatched. From germline, CDR1 is MNHEY and CDR2 SVGAGI. CDR3 protein: CASSRQGIRYEQYF. CDR3 bases: TGTGCCAGCAGCAGACAGGGAATTCGCTACGAGCAGTACTTC.

As regards this clone: This same CDR3 is encoded by further DNA sequences in the sample. The V call is TRBV6-5, the J call TRBJ1-2, with a possible D match to TRBD1 (5 bases). The CDR3 is 15 residues long. Trimming pared 0 bases from V and 0 bases from J, leaving 8 bases between. Germline V CDR1 and CDR2: MNHEY, SVGAGI. The CDR3 DNA is TGTGCCAGCAGTTACTCCGGGACTGCTAACTATGGCTACACCTTC. This sequence encodes CASSYSGTANYGYTF.

The rearrangement joins TRBV20-1 to TRBJ2-7; 8 bases fit TRBD1. The V and J ends lost 3 bases and 7 bases, in that order; junction bases with no gene match: 5. CDR3 length: 12 residues. CDR1 DFQATT and CDR2 SNEGSKA come from the germline V gene (reference sequence). The CDR3 reads CSASAGGGEQYF. The CDR3 DNA follows: TGCAGTGCTAGTGCAGGGGGCGGGGAGCAGTACTTC.

The rearrangement joins TRBV5-4 to TRBJ2-7; 10 bases align to TRBD1. J gave up 5 bases and V 3 bases, and 8 bases lay outside the gene matches. Germline values: CDR1 SGHNT, CDR2 YYREEE (reference sequence). The CDR3 has 15 residues. CDR3 bases: TGTGCCAGCAGCTCCCCGGGACAGGGGAACCACGAGCAGTACTTC. Amino acid sequence: CASSSPGQGNHEQYF.

The V and J genes are TRBV7-9 and TRBJ2-1; D is undetermined. V was shortened by 1 base and J by 9 bases, with 13 bases between the two germline ends. The CDR3 runs 14 residues. From germline, CDR1 is SEHNR and CDR2 FQNEAQ (reference sequence). For the CDR3, the DNA is TGTGCCAGCAGCTTAGGGTCCATCCGGGTTGAGCAGTTCTTC. Translation: CASSLGSIRVEQFF. Full variable domain (outside the CDR3, taken from reference TRBV7-9 and TRBJ2-1): DTGVSQNPRHKITKRGQNVTFRCDPISEHNRLYWYRQTLGQGPEFLTYFQNEAQLEKSRLLSDRFSAERPKGSFSTLEIQRTEQGDSAMYLCASSLGSIRVEQFFGPGTRLTVL.